This TCR beta chain emerged from a study of blood T cell repertoires in COVID-19. The method was immunoSEQ multiplex PCR; TCRdb's version includes in-frame clones alone and lacks a portion of them. The sample lists over 70,000 clones, around nine tenths occurring once. This clone was detected once. Germline V gene data show CDR1 as SNHLY and CDR2 as FYNNEI. This CDR3 comprises 14 residues. V lost 1 base and J 7 bases, leaving 11 bases between the germline ends. This chain connects TRBV2 to TRBJ2-1; weak D call: TRBD2 (5 bases). The sample consisted of peripheral blood. This sequence originates from a human donor in a cohort sampled during active COVID-19. The CDR3 region is CASSEVASLNEQFF. CDR3 DNA sequence: TGTGCCAGCAGTGAAGTTGCTAGCCTTAATGAGCAGTTCTTC.